Presented here are 2 T cell receptor beta chains from one specimen sequenced in a study of blood T cell repertoires in COVID-19. The table came from immunoSEQ multiplex PCR; TCRdb's copy has only in-frame clones and leaves some out. The sample has 70,000 to 80,000 clones; roughly nine tenths are singletons. The sample was peripheral blood. Receptor source: an older man in a cohort sampled during active COVID-19.

The chain carries TRBV2 and TRBJ2-3, with TRBD2 matching over 8 bases. Per the germline V gene, CDR1 is SNHLY and CDR2 is FYNNEI. Germline trimming cut 5 bases from V and 5 bases from J; bases unmatched to any gene: 6. The CDR3 length is 14 residues. As DNA, the CDR3 is TGTGCCAGCAGTCAAGGACTAGCAGGAGATACGCAGTATTTT. This codes for CASSQGLAGDTQYF.

V is TRBV5-1 and J is TRBJ2-3; D is possibly TRBD2 (6 bases). CDR1 is SGHRS, CDR2 YFSETQ, per germline. Trimming left V 1 base short and J 1 base short, with 10 bases between. The CDR3 covers 15 residues. CDR3 DNA sequence: TGCGCCAGCAGCTTGTTATCGGGGGGCACAGATACGCAGTATTTT. This sequence encodes CASSLLSGGTDTQYF.